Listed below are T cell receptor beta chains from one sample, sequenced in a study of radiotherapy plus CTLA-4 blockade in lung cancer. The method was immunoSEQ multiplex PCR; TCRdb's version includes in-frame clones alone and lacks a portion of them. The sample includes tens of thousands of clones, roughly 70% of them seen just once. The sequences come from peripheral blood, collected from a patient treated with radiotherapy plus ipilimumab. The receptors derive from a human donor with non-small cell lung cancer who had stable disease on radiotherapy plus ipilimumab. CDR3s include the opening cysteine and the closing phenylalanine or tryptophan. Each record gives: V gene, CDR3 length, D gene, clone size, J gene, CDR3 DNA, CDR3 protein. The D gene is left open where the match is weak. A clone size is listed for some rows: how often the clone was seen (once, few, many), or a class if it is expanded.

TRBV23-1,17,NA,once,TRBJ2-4,TGCGCCAGCAGTCCCCTGGGGGGTCCGATAGCCAAAAACATTCAGTACTTC,CASSPLGGPIAKNIQYF
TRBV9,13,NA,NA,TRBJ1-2,TGTGCCAGCAGCGTAGATCCCCGACAGACCTACACCTTC,CASSVDPRQTYTF
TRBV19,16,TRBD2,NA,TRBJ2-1,TGTGCCAGTAGTCGGACTAGCGGGAACTCCTACAATGAGCAGTTCTTC,CASSRTSGNSYNEQFF
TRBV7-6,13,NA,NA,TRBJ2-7,TGTGCCAGCGGCGGTTGGCAGGGCAACGAGCAGTACTTC,CASGGWQGNEQYF
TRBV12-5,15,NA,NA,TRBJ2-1,TGTGCTAGTGGTTGGATAAATACAGTGTACAATGAGCAGTTCTTC,CASGWINTVYNEQFF
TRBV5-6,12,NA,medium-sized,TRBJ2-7,TGTGCCAGCAGCCGGACAGCTCTACAGGAGTACTTC,CASSRTALQEYF
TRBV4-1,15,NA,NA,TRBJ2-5,TGCGCCAGCAGCCAAGATGGGGGATGGACAGACAAACAGTACTTC,CASSQDGGWTDKQYF
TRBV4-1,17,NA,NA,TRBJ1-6,TGCGCCAGCAGCCAAATAGATCTCGGGTTTCGCAATTCACCCCTCCACTTT,CASSQIDLGFRNSPLHF
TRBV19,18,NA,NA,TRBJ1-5,TGTGCCAGTAGTATAGACCCCCGTCGTACAGGGTATGGTCAGCCCCAGCATTTT,CASSIDPRRTGYGQPQHF
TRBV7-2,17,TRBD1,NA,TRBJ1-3,TGTGCCAGCAGCTTAGATCCGGGACAGGGCCCTGGAAACACCATATATTTT,CASSLDPGQGPGNTIYF
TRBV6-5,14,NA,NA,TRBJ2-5,TGTGCCAGCAGTTACGGACAGCTCCAAGAGACCCAGTACTTC,CASSYGQLQETQYF
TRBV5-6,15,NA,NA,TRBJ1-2,TGTGCCAGCAGCCCAACCACGAGCGTGTCCTATGGCTACACCTTC,CASSPTTSVSYGYTF
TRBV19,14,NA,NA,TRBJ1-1,TGTGCCAGTAGTATCGGACGGGGGAACACTGAAGCTTTCTTT,CASSIGRGNTEAFF
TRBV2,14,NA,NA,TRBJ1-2,TGTGCCAGCAGTTTTCTTGAGACAGACTATGGCTACACCTTC,CASSFLETDYGYTF
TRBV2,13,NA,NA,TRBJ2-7,TGTGCCAGCGTTTCAGGCCGCTCCTACGAGCAGTACTTC,CASVSGRSYEQYF
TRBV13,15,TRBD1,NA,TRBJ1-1,TGTGCCAGCAGCTTATTACAGGGGGTTGGGACTGAAGCTTTCTTT,CASSLLQGVGTEAFF
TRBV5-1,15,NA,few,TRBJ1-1,TGCGCCAGCAGCTTGTTGGGACACTCGAACACTGAAGCTTTCTTT,CASSLLGHSNTEAFF
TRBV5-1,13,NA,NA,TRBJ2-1,TGCGCCAGCAGCGCCCAACAGGGCGGTGAGCAGTTCTTC,CASSAQQGGEQFF
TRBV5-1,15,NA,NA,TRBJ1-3,TGCGCCAGCAGCTCGACAGTTGCCTCTGGAAACACCATATATTTT,CASSSTVASGNTIYF
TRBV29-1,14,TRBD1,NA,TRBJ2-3,TGCAGCGTTGACGACAGGGGGGGCACAGATACGCAGTATTTT,CSVDDRGGTDTQYF
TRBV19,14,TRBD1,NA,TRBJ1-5,TGTGCCAGCACATTGGGACAGGGCCCAGGGCCCCAGCATTTT,CASTLGQGPGPQHF
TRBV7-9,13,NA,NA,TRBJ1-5,TGTGCCAGCAGCCTTCATGAGCGTCAGCCCCAGCATTTT,CASSLHERQPQHF
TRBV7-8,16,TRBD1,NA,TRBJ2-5,TGTGCCAGCAGCTTAAAGACAGGGGGGACTTTGGGGGCCCAGTACTTC,CASSLKTGGTLGAQYF
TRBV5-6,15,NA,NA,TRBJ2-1,TGTGCCAGCAGCTTGTTATCTAGCTCCTACAATGAGCAGTTCTTC,CASSLLSSSYNEQFF
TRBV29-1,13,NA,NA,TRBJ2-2,TGCAGCGTTGTGGGGCTTCACACCGGGGAGCTGTTTTTT,CSVVGLHTGELFF
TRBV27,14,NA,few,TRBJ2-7,TGTGCCAGCAGTTTGGCGCAGGGCCCCTACGAGCAGTACTTC,CASSLAQGPYEQYF
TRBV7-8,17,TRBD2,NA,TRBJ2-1,TGTGCCAGCAGCCCCGGAGCCGGGACTAGCGGATACAATGAGCAGTTCTTC,CASSPGAGTSGYNEQFF
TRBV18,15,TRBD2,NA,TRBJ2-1,TGTGCCAGCTCCTCCCGGGCTAGCGGGGACAATGAGCAGTTCTTC,CASSSRASGDNEQFF
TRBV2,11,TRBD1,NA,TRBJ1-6,TGTGCCAGCAGGTGGACAGGGGCCCTACACTTT,CASRWTGALHF
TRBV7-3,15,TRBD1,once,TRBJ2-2,TGTGCCAGCAGTCGTACAGGGGGCTTCACCGGGGAGCTGTTTTTT,CASSRTGGFTGELFF
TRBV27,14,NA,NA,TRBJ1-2,TGTGCCAGCAGTTTGAGAACCGGGTTCTATGGCTACACCTTC,CASSLRTGFYGYTF
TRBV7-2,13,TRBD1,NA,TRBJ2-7,TGTGCCAGCAGCCTGACAGGGGGCTACGAGCAGTACTTC,CASSLTGGYEQYF
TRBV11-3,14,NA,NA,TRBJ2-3,TGTGCCAGCAGCTTGACAGCTAGCACAGATACGCAGTATTTT,CASSLTASTDTQYF
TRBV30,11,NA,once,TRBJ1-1,TGTGCCTGGAGTCCTACCACTGAAGCTTTCTTT,CAWSPTTEAFF
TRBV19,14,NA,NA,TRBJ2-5,TGTGCCAGTAGAGCCCCGGGATGGGGAGAGACCCAGTACTTC,CASRAPGWGETQYF
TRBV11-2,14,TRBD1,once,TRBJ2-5,TGTGCCAGCAGCTTACAGGGACAGGGCGGAGAGCAGTACTTC,CASSLQGQGGEQYF
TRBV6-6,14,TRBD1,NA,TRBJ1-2,TGTGCCAGCAGTTCCAGGACAGGGGTCTATGGCTACACCTTC,CASSSRTGVYGYTF
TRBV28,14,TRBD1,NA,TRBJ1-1,TGTGCCAGCAGCTGGACAGGGGGGAACACTGAAGCTTTCTTT,CASSWTGGNTEAFF
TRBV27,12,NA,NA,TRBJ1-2,TGTGCCAGTGCCGTTCCCGGGTATGGCTACACCTTC,CASAVPGYGYTF
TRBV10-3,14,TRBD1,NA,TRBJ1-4,TGTGCCATCAGTAGGACAGGGGCTAATGAAAAACTGTTTTTT,CAISRTGANEKLFF
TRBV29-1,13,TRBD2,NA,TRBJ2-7,TGCAGCGTCTCCCGGGGGGATGCCCACGAGCAGTACTTC,CSVSRGDAHEQYF
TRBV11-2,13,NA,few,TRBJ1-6,TGTGCCAGCAGCCAACTACAGGATTCACCCCTCCACTTT,CASSQLQDSPLHF
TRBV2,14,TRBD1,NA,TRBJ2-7,TGTGCCAGCAGTCCCTCAGGACAGGACTACGAGCAGTACTTC,CASSPSGQDYEQYF
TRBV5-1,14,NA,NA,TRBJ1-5,TGCGCCAGCAGCTTGGGCGGGGACGATCAGCCCCAGCATTTT,CASSLGGDDQPQHF
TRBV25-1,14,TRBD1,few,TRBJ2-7,TGTGCCAGCAGACCGATGACAGGGCAGTACGAGCAGTACTTC,CASRPMTGQYEQYF
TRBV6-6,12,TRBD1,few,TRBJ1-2,TGTGCCAGCAGTAGACAGGGGGATGGCTGCACCTTC,CASSRQGDGCTF
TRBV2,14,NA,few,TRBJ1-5,TGTGCCAGCAGTAGCGTCTTGAGCAATCAGCCCCAGCATTTT,CASSSVLSNQPQHF
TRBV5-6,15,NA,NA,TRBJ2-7,TGTGCCAGCAGCTTTTTACAGGCTCACTCCTACGAGCAGTACTTC,CASSFLQAHSYEQYF